Listed here are 17 T cell receptor beta chains from one sample, sequenced in a study of blood T cell repertoires in COVID-19. Profiling relied on immunoSEQ multiplex PCR, and the TCRdb table lists in-frame clones only, not all of them. The sample holds about 94,000 clones; around 80% are singletons and the top ten take roughly 19%. Sequencing was done on a sample of peripheral blood. These receptors were obtained from a human donor in a cohort sampled during active COVID-19.

V gene TRBV5-1 combines with J gene TRBJ2-5, with 7 nucleotides matching TRBD1. Unmatched junction bases numbered 4, after V lost 4 bases and J lost 1 base. Germline V gene sequence: CDR1 SGHRS, CDR2 YFSETQ. The CDR3 loop spans 14 amino acids. Written as DNA, the CDR3 is TGCGCCAGCAGCCCAAGACAGGGCCAAGAGACCCAGTACTTC. Its protein is CASSPRQGQETQYF.

The chain combines TRBV19 with TRBJ1-5; 8 nucleotides agree with TRBD1. This CDR3 has 15 residues. CDR1 and CDR2 (germline): LNHDA, SQIVND (reference sequence). V shed 7 bases and J 6 bases; nucleotides not matched to a gene: 11. CDR3 DNA: TGTGCCAGTATGGGGGCAGGGGGCGTGATTCAGCCCCAGCATTTT. This gives the protein CASMGAGGVIQPQHF.

This chain joins TRBV19 and TRBJ2-5, with D maybe TRBD2 (6 bases). V dropped 4 bases and J dropped 5 bases, with 14 bases sitting between them. CDR3 length: 14 amino acids. The germline gives CDR1 LNHDA, CDR2 SQIVND (reference sequence). Here the CDR3 DNA reads TGTGCCAGTAGTAACGCGGGATTTCAGGAGACCCAGTACTTC. As protein: CASSNAGFQETQYF.

This clone was seen only a few times. The chain combines TRBV19 with TRBJ1-5; D remains unclear. V dropped 1 base and J dropped 2 bases, with 9 bases sitting between them. Germline V lookup: CDR1 LNHDA, CDR2 SQIVND (reference sequence). The CDR3 is made up of 15 amino acids. The CDR3, as DNA: TGTGCCAGTAGTATAGTTTCGAGCCGCAATCAGCCCCAGCATTTT. This encodes CASSIVSSRNQPQHF.

This rearrangement joins TRBV27 to TRBJ2-7, with 8 bases aligning to TRBD1. The ends lost 5 bases at V and 1 base at J; junction bases unmatched: 4. Germline V gene lookup returns CDR1 MNHEY and CDR2 SMNVEV (reference sequence). This CDR3 has 14 residues. CDR3 nucleotides: TGTGCCAGCAGTCGCAGGACAGGGTCCTACGAGCAGTACTTC. It encodes CASSRRTGSYEQYF.

V usage is TRBV27 and J usage is TRBJ2-7; 14 positions agree with TRBD2. V dropped 2 bases and J dropped 6; count of bases not matched to a gene: 6. Germline V gene data show CDR1 as MNHEY and CDR2 as SMNVEV (reference sequence). The CDR3 sequence is 16 residues long. Here the CDR3 reads CASSLMTSGRAAEQYF. CDR3 nucleotides: TGTGCCAGCAGTTTAATGACTAGCGGGAGGGCTGCCGAGCAGTACTTC.

The chain has TRBV18 and TRBJ1-1; 7 bases agree with TRBD1. V gave up 6 bases and J gave up 11 bases; unmatched junction bases: 9. This CDR3 is 12 amino acids long. The germline V gene encodes CDR1 KGHSH and CDR2 LQKENI. CDR3 sequence (DNA): TGTGCCAGCTCGCCGACAGGGCCCCGCGCTTTCTTT. The encoded protein is CASSPTGPRAFF.

The CDR3 spells CASSSGGRGQPQHF. The CDR3 coding sequence is TGTGCCAGCAGTTCCGGGGGGCGAGGACAGCCCCAGCATTTT. V and J are TRBV6-5 and TRBJ1-5; a possible D gene is TRBD1 (6 bases). V lost 4 bases, J lost 7 bases, and 14 bases lay in between. The germline CDR1 and CDR2 sequences are MNHEY and SVGAGI. CDR3 length: 14 amino acids.

The chain couples TRBV12-3 or TRBV12-4 to TRBJ2-7, with D unclear. The CDR3 has 12 residues. V was cut by 4 bases and J by 7 bases, with 11 bases left in between. Here the CDR3 reads CASSSAFAEQYF. The CDR3 region has the DNA TGTGCCAGCAGTTCCGCTTTCGCGGAGCAGTACTTC.

CDR3 DNA: TGTGCCATCAGCCGGGGGGGGGAAAATCAGCCCCAGCATTTT. The encoded protein is CAISRGGENQPQHF. This chain connects TRBV10-3 to TRBJ1-5, with D perhaps matching TRBD1 (5 bases). Trimming cost V 6 bases and J 4 bases, with 13 bases left between them. Germline V gene sequence: CDR1 ENHRY, CDR2 SYGVKD. The CDR3 sequence is 14 residues long.

This clone was picked up a small number of times. CDR3 loop: CASSHWGVSGNTIYF. The DNA of the CDR3 is TGCGCCAGCAGCCACTGGGGAGTCTCTGGAAACACCATATATTTT. The rearrangement uses TRBV4-1 and TRBJ1-3; unclear D gene. CDR3 length: 15 residues. CDR1 is MGHRA and CDR2 is YSYEKL in the germline V gene. Trimming cost V 3 bases and J 0 bases, with 9 bases left between them.

This clone has a handful of counts. The chain couples TRBV18 to TRBJ2-7; 8 bases line up with TRBD2. CDR1 KGHSH and CDR2 LQKENI come from the germline V gene. Trimming cost V 1 base and J 6 bases; bases outside gene matches: 5. This CDR3 spans 14 amino acids. DNA of the CDR3: TGTGCCAGCTCACCACAGGCGAGCGGGAGCGAGCAGTACTTC. Its translation is CASSPQASGSEQYF.

The rearrangement links TRBV28 to TRBJ1-5, with a tentative D call TRBD1 (5 bases). The germline V gene encodes CDR1 MDHEN and CDR2 SYDVKM. Trimming shortened V by 5 bases and J by 6 bases, and 14 bases separated the two germline ends. The CDR3 contains 14 residues. In DNA form, the CDR3 reads TGTGCCAGCAGTCCCCCGGGACTCGGTCAGCCCCAGCATTTT. Its protein product is CASSPPGLGQPQHF. Combining the CDR3 with reference TRBV28 and TRBJ1-5 gives the whole variable domain DVKVTQSSRYLVKRTGEKVFLECVQDMDHENMFWYRQDPGLGLRLIYFSYDVKMKEKGDIPEGYSVSREKKERFSLILESASTNQTSMYLCASSPPGLGQPQHFGDGTRLSIL.

V gene TRBV6-5 combines with J gene TRBJ1-1; D may be TRBD1 (5 bases). Trimming left V 5 bases short and J 11 bases short, with 18 bases between. The CDR3 consists of 13 residues. Germline CDR1 reads MNHEY; CDR2 reads SVGAGI. CDR3: CASSRVGGTEAFF. The CDR3 DNA reads TGTGCCAGCAGTAGGGTGGGGGGGACGGAGGCTTTCTTT.

The chain employs TRBV7-8 and TRBJ2-7; D possibly corresponds to TRBD1 (5 bases). The germline V gene has CDR1 SGHVS and CDR2 FQNEAQ. Trimming removed 2 bases from V and 3 bases from J, with 11 bases in between. CDR3 length equals 14 residues. CDR3 sequence: CASSLTKTGYEQYF. Written as DNA, the CDR3 is TGTGCCAGCAGCTTAACAAAAACAGGCTACGAGCAGTACTTC.

This clone was seen only a few times. This chain uses TRBV7-2 with TRBJ1-5, with TRBD1 matching over 8 bases. This CDR3 has 13 residues. Per germline, CDR1 SGHTA and CDR2 FQGNSA. The V and J ends lost 6 bases and 3 bases, in that order; junction bases with no gene match: 1. This CDR3 is CASRGQANQPQHF. Here the CDR3 DNA reads TGTGCCAGCAGGGGACAGGCCAATCAGCCCCAGCATTTT.

This rearrangement joins TRBV28 to TRBJ2-7; no clear D. Germline loops: CDR1 MDHEN, CDR2 SYDVKM. With 10 bases removed from V and 2 bases from J, the gap between germline ends came to 12 bases. This CDR3 contains 12 residues. The CDR3 is CATVRVPYEQYF. For the CDR3, the DNA is TGTGCCACCGTTCGAGTTCCCTACGAGCAGTACTTC.